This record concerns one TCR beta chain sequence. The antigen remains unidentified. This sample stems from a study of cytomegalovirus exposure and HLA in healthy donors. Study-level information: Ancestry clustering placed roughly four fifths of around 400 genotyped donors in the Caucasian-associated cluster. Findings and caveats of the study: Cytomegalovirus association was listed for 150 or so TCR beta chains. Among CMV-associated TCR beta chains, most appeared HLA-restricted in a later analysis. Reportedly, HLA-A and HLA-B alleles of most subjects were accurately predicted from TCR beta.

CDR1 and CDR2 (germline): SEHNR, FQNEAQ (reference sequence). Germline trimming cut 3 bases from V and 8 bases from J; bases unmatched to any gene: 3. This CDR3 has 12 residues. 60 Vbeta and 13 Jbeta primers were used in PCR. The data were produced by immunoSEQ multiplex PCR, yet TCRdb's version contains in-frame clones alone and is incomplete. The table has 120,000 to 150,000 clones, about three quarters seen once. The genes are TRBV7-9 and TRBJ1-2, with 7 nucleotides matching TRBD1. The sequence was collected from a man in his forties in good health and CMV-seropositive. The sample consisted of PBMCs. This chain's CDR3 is CASSFGTDGYTF. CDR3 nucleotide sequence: TGTGCCAGCAGCTTTGGGACAGACGGCTACACCTTC. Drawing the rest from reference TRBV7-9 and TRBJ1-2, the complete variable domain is DTGVSQNPRHKITKRGQNVTFRCDPISEHNRLYWYRQTLGQGPEFLTYFQNEAQLEKSRLLSDRFSAERPKGSFSTLEIQRTEQGDSAMYLCASSFGTDGYTFGSGTRLTVV.